This T cell receptor beta chain was found in a study of T-cell memory formation after mild COVID-19. Across the study: TCR clusters were mostly confined to one donor each.

Study observations and caveats: Among clones contracting day 15 to 85, CD4/CD8 was balanced, whereas later expanders leaned CD4+. Specificity for SARS-CoV-2 was not confirmed among the second-wave clones peaking on day 37.

Notes on this clonotype: Antigen unknown.

TCRdb reanalysed the 5' RACE reads using MiXCR and keeps one entry per CDR3 protein. This table holds 400,000 to 500,000 distinct CDR3 sequences, approximately 20% found once. This clonotype originated in an adult woman who had mild COVID-19 (a few samples of this study predate the infection). Cell type and time point are not known. The specimen sequenced was PBMCs or a T cell subset sorted from them (not recorded which).

The DNA for the CDR3 is TGTGCCATCAGTGAGTCCCCCGCCGGGACAGGGAAGAGAAACACCATATATTTT. Translation gives CAISESPAGTGKRNTIYF. The V and J genes are TRBV10-3 and TRBJ1-3, with 9 nucleotides matching TRBD1. This CDR3 has 18 residues. Germline values: CDR1 ENHRY, CDR2 SYGVKD. Germline trimming cut 0 bases from V and 5 bases from J; bases unmatched to any gene: 11.